One sample yielded the 27 T cell receptor beta chains listed below, sequenced in a study of response to subunit inactivated influenza vaccine. TCRdb used MiXCR to reprocess the RT-PCR reads, holding one entry per CDR3 protein. The table records approximately 490,000 distinct CDR3 sequences, approximately 7.3% of them present only once. The starting material was PBMCs from blood, obtained around 2 years after vaccination. These receptors originate from a man aged 50-75 years who received an inactivated influenza vaccine.

There are a few counts of this clonotype. The chain uses TRBV7-9 and TRBJ2-7, with D unresolved. CDR3 length: 15 amino acids. V was trimmed by 2 bases and J by 1 base, leaving 12 bases between them. Germline V gives CDR1 SEHNR, CDR2 FQNEAQ (reference sequence). CDR3 in amino acids: CASSLNEVDSYEQYF. Written as DNA, the CDR3 is TGTGCCAGCAGCTTAAACGAGGTGGATTCCTACGAGCAGTACTTC.

This clonotype was counted between two and nine times. V gene TRBV20-1 combines with J gene TRBJ1-5; tentative D call: TRBD1 (6 bases). V was clipped by 6 bases and J by 2 bases, with 14 bases between them. The CDR3 has 14 residues. From germline, CDR1 is DFQATT and CDR2 SNEGSKA (reference sequence). CDR3: CSATQGGGNQPQHF. The CDR3 DNA is TGCAGTGCAACACAGGGAGGTGGCAATCAGCCCCAGCATTTT.

The chain uses TRBV10-3 and TRBJ1-4; D uncertain. The CDR3 loop spans 13 amino acids. Germline V gives CDR1 ENHRY, CDR2 SYGVKD. Between the trimmed V and J ends, which lost 10 bases and 2 bases, there was a span of 11 bases. CDR3: CATAIGTNEKLFF. The CDR3 DNA reads as TGTGCCACCGCCATAGGGACTAATGAAAAACTGTTTTTT.

This clonotype was observed many times. V gene TRBV12-3 or TRBV12-4 combines with J gene TRBJ2-7; no reliable D call. The CDR3 runs 13 residues. Between the trimmed V and J ends, which lost 3 bases and 3 bases, there was a span of 9 bases. The CDR3 DNA reads TGTGCCAGCAGTTTGGCGACTGACTACGAGCAGTACTTC. Its protein product is CASSLATDYEQYF.

The table lists this clonotype with many counts. The chain is built from TRBV20-1 and TRBJ1-1; 10 bases map to TRBD1. J was trimmed by 6 bases and V by 5 bases; bases with no gene match: 3. CDR3 size: 12 residues. Germline values: CDR1 DFQATT, CDR2 SNEGSKA (reference sequence). DNA of the CDR3: TGCAGTGCTTCCGGGACAGGGGCTGAAGCTTTCTTT. Protein product: CSASGTGAEAFF.

This clonotype was observed many times. CDR3 DNA: TGCAGCGCCAGGACTAGCGGCCCTGATGAGCAGTTCTTC. Translated, it gives CSARTSGPDEQFF. This chain joins TRBV29-1 and TRBJ2-1; 10 bases match TRBD2. The CDR3 sequence is 13 residues long. Per the germline V gene, CDR1 is SQVTM and CDR2 is ANQGSEA. Trimming removed 7 bases from V and 8 bases from J; junction bases left unmatched: 8.

The sample holds a few counts of this clonotype. The V and J genes are TRBV6-1 and TRBJ2-7; no clear D gene. The germline gives CDR1 MNHNS, CDR2 SASEGT. V was cut by 4 bases and J by 0 bases, with 16 bases left in between. The CDR3 is 16 residues long. The CDR3 DNA is TGTGCCAGCAGTGGGACCTCCGCGAGGAGCTCCTACGAGCAGTACTTC. The encoded protein is CASSGTSARSSYEQYF.

This clonotype was counted at least ten times. The chain joins TRBV20-1 to TRBJ1-1; D is unresolved. Germline CDR1 DFQATT, CDR2 SNEGSKA (reference sequence). The CDR3 has 11 amino acids. Trimming removed 5 bases at V and 3 bases at J, with 7 bases between. CDR3 sequence reads: CSAGDDTEAFF. The CDR3 bases are TGCAGTGCTGGGGATGACACTGAAGCTTTCTTT.

The chain couples TRBV5-1 to TRBJ1-4; weak D call: TRBD1 (6 bases). V was trimmed by 4 bases and J by 6 bases, leaving 19 bases between them. Germline CDR1 reads SGHRS; CDR2 reads YFSETQ. The CDR3 loop spans 16 amino acids. The CDR3 DNA is TGCGCCAGCAGCCTGAAGGGAGGACAGTCTTATGAAAAACTGTTTTTT. This encodes CASSLKGGQSYEKLFF.

In this sample, this clonotype turned up a few times. This chain joins TRBV28 and TRBJ1-4; D not resolved. CDR3 length: 11 amino acids. V was cut by 5 bases and J by 10 bases, with 8 bases left in between. Germline V CDR1 and CDR2: MDHEN, SYDVKM. In DNA form, the CDR3 reads TGTGCCAGCAGTCCGTGGGGAAAACTGTTTTTT. Encoded protein: CASSPWGKLFF.

This clonotype was observed a handful of times. The rearrangement uses TRBV20-1 and TRBJ2-1, with a possible D match to TRBD2 (5 bases). V lost 1 base and J 9 bases, leaving 13 bases between the germline ends. Germline V lookup: CDR1 DFQATT, CDR2 SNEGSKA (reference sequence). The CDR3 length is 13 residues. In nucleotides, the CDR3 is TGCAGTGCTAGAGTCGAGGGAGTGGGTGAGCAGTTCTTC. Translation gives CSARVEGVGEQFF.

The chain employs TRBV24-1 and TRBJ2-1, with 10 bases that match TRBD2. This CDR3 is 15 amino acids long. The J segment lost 5 bases and the V segment lost 9 bases, leaving 9 bases of the junction unmatched. Germline V CDR1 and CDR2: KGHDR, SFDVKD. The CDR3 coding sequence is TGTGCCACCGTAAATAGCGGGGGGCCCGACAATGAGCAGTTCTTC. It encodes CATVNSGGPDNEQFF.

As for this clonotype: Since a much larger clone is just one base distant, this may be a read error. The rearrangement joins TRBV2 to TRBJ2-1; TRBD2 matches at 12 bases. The end of the DNA fits TRBJ2-7 better, so the J call may be wrong. The CDR3 has 16 amino acids. Germline V lookup: CDR1 SNHLY, CDR2 FYNNEI. This CDR3 reads CASSGASGRAGNEQYF. The CDR3 bases are TGTGCCAGCAGTGGGGCTAGCGGGAGGGCTGGCAATGAGCAGTACTTC.

There are many counts of this clonotype. The chain carries TRBV12-3 or TRBV12-4 and TRBJ2-2, with TRBD1 matching over 9 bases. The CDR3 length is 14 residues. V trimming: 6 bases; J trimming: 5 bases; junction bases outside the gene matches: 4. CDR3 loop: CASRVQGATGELFF. CDR3 DNA sequence: TGTGCCAGCAGGGTACAGGGGGCGACCGGGGAGCTGTTTTTT.

This clonotype came up many times. Relative to the germline gene, one junction end is altered; a read error may explain this. The rearrangement uses TRBV12-3 or TRBV12-4 and TRBJ2-1, with a weak D call TRBD1 (5 bases). There are 13 residues in the CDR3. The CDR3 reads CASSLGAYNEQFF. The CDR3 DNA reads as TGTGCCAGCAGCTTAGGGGCCTACAATGAGCAGTTCTTC.

This clonotype has only a few counts. The chain carries TRBV5-1 and TRBJ2-1; 10 bases line up with TRBD2. The CDR3 spans 15 residues. The V and J ends lost 1 base and 6 bases, in that order; junction bases with no gene match: 4. Germline lookup yields CDR1 SGHRS and CDR2 YFSETQ. CDR3 coding DNA: TGCGCCAGCAGCTTGTTGGCTAGCGGGAGCAATGAGCAGTTCTTC. Encoded protein: CASSLLASGSNEQFF.

The rearrangement links TRBV29-1 to TRBJ2-1, with D maybe TRBD2 (6 bases). Germline-derived CDR1 and CDR2 are SQVTM and ANQGSEA. The CDR3 loop spans 16 amino acids. Trimming stripped 2 bases from V and 2 bases from J, with 16 bases between. The CDR3 reads CSVELGGQGTYNEQFF. In nucleotides, the CDR3 is TGCAGCGTTGAATTGGGAGGCCAGGGTACCTACAATGAGCAGTTCTTC.

This clonotype was seen at least ten times. The V call is TRBV20-1, the J call TRBJ2-1; 7 positions match TRBD2. The V and J ends lost 2 bases and 7 bases, in that order; junction bases with no gene match: 11. CDR3 length: 15 residues. Germline V gives CDR1 DFQATT, CDR2 SNEGSKA (reference sequence). The CDR3 here is CSARQQERGWNEQFF. In DNA, the CDR3 is TGCAGTGCTAGACAACAAGAGCGGGGTTGGAATGAGCAGTTCTTC.

The table lists this clonotype with many counts. The chain recombines TRBV7-2 with TRBJ2-5, with TRBD1 identical over 10 bases. The CDR3 length is 14 residues. J lost 7 bases, V lost 5 bases, and 7 bases had no gene match. Germline assignment: CDR1 SGHTA and CDR2 FQGNSA. The CDR3 nucleotides read TGTGCCAGCAGCCCCGGGACAGGGGATCGGACCCAGTACTTC. Residues: CASSPGTGDRTQYF.

The rearrangement links TRBV7-2 to TRBJ1-3; the D is unclear. The CDR3 length is 15 residues. Per germline, CDR1 SGHTA and CDR2 FQGNSA. V gave up 4 bases and J gave up 4 bases, with 14 bases separating them. CDR3 region: CASSSNVRTGNTIYF. The DNA of the CDR3 is TGTGCCAGCAGCTCCAACGTGAGAACGGGAAACACCATATATTTT.

This clonotype was recorded many times. The chain links TRBV7-9 to TRBJ2-3, with no clear D. The germline V gene encodes CDR1 SEHNR and CDR2 FQNEAQ (reference sequence). This CDR3 has 11 residues. Between the trimmed V and J ends, which lost 7 bases and 3 bases, there was a span of 5 bases. CDR3 amino acids: CASTITDTQYF. As DNA, the CDR3 is TGTGCCAGCACCATAACAGATACGCAGTATTTT.

This clonotype was counted between two and nine times. The rearrangement links TRBV5-1 to TRBJ2-7, with 7 bases aligning to TRBD1. The CDR3 totals 14 residues. V was pared by 3 bases and J by 2 bases, with 5 bases of the junction left unmatched. Germline CDR1 and CDR2: SGHRS and YFSETQ. Here the CDR3 reads CASSSGQATYEQYF. Here the CDR3 DNA reads TGCGCCAGCAGCTCCGGACAGGCGACCTACGAGCAGTACTTC.

The chain couples TRBV7-3 to TRBJ1-2; 9 nucleotides match TRBD1. The length of the CDR3 is 15 residues. With V trimmed by 5 bases and J by 1 base, 5 bases remained unmatched. Looked up from germline, CDR1 is SGHTA and CDR2 is FQGTGA. The CDR3 here is CASSAPGQGNYGYTF. In DNA form, the CDR3 reads TGTGCCAGCAGCGCACCGGGACAGGGTAACTATGGCTACACCTTC.

This clonotype was counted only a few times. An end of the junction differs from the germline gene, which may be a read error. V is TRBV20-1 and J is TRBJ2-7, with 7 bases aligning to TRBD1. The CDR3 has 12 residues. CDR1 is DFQATT and CDR2 is SNEGSKA in the germline V gene (reference sequence). CDR3 amino acids: CSATYGQEPHNF. The CDR3 nucleotides are TGCAGTGCTACGTACGGACAGGAGCCGCACAACTTC.

This clonotype was seen a few times. This chain joins TRBV7-2 and TRBJ1-1; D gene unclear. Trimming removed 1 base from V and 11 bases from J, with 11 bases in between. Germline V gives CDR1 SGHTA, CDR2 FQGNSA. This CDR3 spans 12 amino acids. For the CDR3, the DNA is TGTGCCAGCAGCTTAGAGGTTGGGTTGGCTTTCTTT. Protein product: CASSLEVGLAFF. Based on the CDR3 plus reference TRBV7-2 and TRBJ1-1, the full variable domain is GAGVSQSPSNKVTEKGKDVELRCDPISGHTALYWYRQSLGQGLEFLIYFQGNSAPDKSGLPSDRFSAERTGGSVSTLTIQRTQQEDSAVYLCASSLEVGLAFFGQGTRLTVV.

This clonotype has more than one count but fewer than ten. This sequence may be a read error, since a much larger clone differs from it by one base. The J gene is TRBJ2-3, the V gene TRBV20-1; 10 nucleotides match TRBD1. The trim removed 0 bases at V and 6 bases at J, leaving 6 bases unmatched. Germline V gene sequence: CDR1 DFQATT, CDR2 SNEGSKA (reference sequence). This CDR3 has 15 amino acids. CDR3 sequence: CSARDLTGGMDTQYF. CDR3 DNA: TGCAGTGCTAGAGATTTGACAGGGGGCATGGATACGCAGTATTTT.

In its sample, this clonotype was seen many times. The chain joins TRBV12-3 or TRBV12-4 to TRBJ2-1; TRBD1 is a possible D gene (5 bases). V was clipped by 3 bases and J by 6 bases, with 18 bases between them. The CDR3 sequence is 16 residues long. This chain's CDR3 is CASSLGPQGNTNEQFF. The CDR3 DNA reads TGTGCCAGCAGTTTGGGGCCCCAGGGAAACACCAATGAGCAGTTCTTC.